The next 20 T cell receptor beta chains were all read from a single sample in a study of STAT5B mutations in CD4+ large granular lymphocyte leukemia. Produced via immunoSEQ multiplex PCR; TCRdb's table is partial and in-frame only. The sample contains some 30,000 clones, 78% of which appear only once. Sequenced material: CD4+ T cells from blood buffy coats. These receptor sequences come from a human donor in good health.

The count of this clone is one. The chain has TRBV7-2 and TRBJ2-1; tentatively, D is TRBD1 or TRBD2 (5 bases each). The V end was cut by 7 bases, the J end by 10 bases, with 14 bases between. Germline loops: CDR1 SGHTA, CDR2 FQGNSA. The CDR3 spans 12 residues. The CDR3 bases are TGTGCCAGCAACCGAGGGGCCGGAGAGCAGTTCTTC. Its translation: CASNRGAGEQFF.

This sequence joins TRBV6-5 and TRBJ1-2; the D is unclear. The germline gives CDR1 MNHEY, CDR2 SVGAGI. V was pared by 8 bases and J by 5 bases, with 6 bases between. The CDR3 spans 10 residues. The CDR3 spells CASYQYGYTF. The CDR3 DNA reads TGTGCCAGCTACCAGTATGGCTACACCTTC.

This rearrangement joins TRBV27 to TRBJ2-2; D remains ambiguous. The CDR3 runs to 12 residues. Germline V gives CDR1 MNHEY, CDR2 SMNVEV (reference sequence). The germline V and J ends were trimmed by 3 bases and 2 bases, with 1 base remaining between them. The CDR3 loop is CASSFNTGELFF. CDR3 coding DNA: TGTGCCAGCAGTTTCAACACCGGGGAGCTGTTTTTT.

The CDR3 region is CASSLAGIRTDTQYF. In DNA form, the CDR3 reads TGCGCCAGCAGCTTGGCTGGGATACGCACAGATACGCAGTATTTT. The chain combines TRBV5-1 with TRBJ2-3, with no clear D. The germline V and J ends were trimmed by 0 bases and 1 base, with 9 bases remaining between them. This CDR3 contains 15 residues. The germline V gene has CDR1 SGHRS and CDR2 YFSETQ.

This clone has just a few counts. This sequence joins TRBV28 and TRBJ1-5; 11 positions match TRBD1. The germline V gene encodes CDR1 MDHEN and CDR2 SYDVKM. The V segment lost 2 bases and the J segment 6 bases; nucleotides outside the gene matches: 12. This CDR3 has 18 residues. CDR3 nucleotide sequence: TGTGCCAGCAGTTTACCCCGGTGGTCCGGGACAGGGGGTCAGCCCCAGCATTTT. Translation: CASSLPRWSGTGGQPQHF.

The chain couples TRBV5-5 to TRBJ1-5, with D unclear. This CDR3 has 16 residues. V shed 4 bases and J shed 2 bases, with 16 bases lying between them. The V gene's germline CDR1 is SGHKS and CDR2 YYEKEE (reference sequence). The CDR3 bases are TGTGCCAGCAGCCCGTTCTGGGAATCGGGCAATCAGCCCCAGCATTTT. It codes for CASSPFWESGNQPQHF.

This chain's CDR3 is CASISGRGNEQFF. The CDR3 DNA follows: TGTGCCAGCATTAGCGGGAGGGGGAATGAGCAGTTCTTC. The chain recombines TRBV2 with TRBJ2-1; 11 bases fit TRBD2. This CDR3 has 13 residues. V lost 7 bases and J lost 7; bases outside the gene matches: 3. CDR1 SNHLY and CDR2 FYNNEI come from the germline V gene.

This clone has just one count. V gene TRBV5-8 combines with J gene TRBJ2-6; the D gene is possibly TRBD1 (5 bases). This CDR3 contains 18 residues. CDR1 is SGHTS and CDR2 is YDEGEE in the germline V gene. Trimming shortened V by 4 bases and J by 1 base, and 18 bases separated the two germline ends. The CDR3 region is CASSDDRKRRSGANVLTF. CDR3 nucleotides: TGTGCCAGCAGCGACGACAGAAAGAGGCGGTCTGGGGCCAACGTCCTGACTTTC. The full variable domain, rest sourced from reference TRBV5-8 and TRBJ2-6, is EAGVTQSPTHLIKTRGQQATLRCSPISGHTSVYWYQQALGLGLQFLLWYDEGEERNRGNFPPRFSGRQFPNYSSELNVNALELEDSALYLCASSDDRKRRSGANVLTFGAGSRLTVL.

This clone was counted between two and nine times. DNA of the CDR3: TGTGCCAGCAGCTTGAGCGGGGAGCTGTTTTTT. Protein sequence: CASSLSGELFF. This chain links TRBV5-6 with TRBJ2-2; no clear D gene. Trimming took 1 base from V and 7 from J, leaving 2 bases between them. In germline, CDR1 is SGHDT, CDR2 YYEEEE. This CDR3 has 11 residues.

The chain employs TRBV9 and TRBJ2-2, with 7 positions matching TRBD1. Germline-derived CDR1 and CDR2 are SGDLS and YYNGEE. CDR3 length equals 14 residues. Trimming removed 2 bases from V and 7 bases from J; junction bases left unmatched: 5. The CDR3 sequence is CASSVDRVVGELFF. CDR3 nucleotide sequence: TGTGCCAGCAGCGTTGACAGGGTGGTCGGGGAGCTGTTTTTT.

The chain joins TRBV29-1 to TRBJ2-5, with a weak D call TRBD1 (7 bases). Trimming pared 5 bases from V and 2 bases from J, leaving 21 bases between. The CDR3 covers 16 residues. CDR1 is SQVTM, CDR2 ANQGSEA, per germline. CDR3 DNA: TGCAGCGTTTCGGGGGACAGCCAGAGGCCACAAGAGACCCAGTACTTC. It translates to CSVSGDSQRPQETQYF.

This clone was found once. The chain combines TRBV27 with TRBJ1-1, with D uncertain. The germline CDR1 and CDR2 sequences are MNHEY and SMNVEV (reference sequence). This CDR3 contains 14 residues. V lost 5 bases and J 1 base, leaving 11 bases between the germline ends. CDR3 amino acids: CASSPLRPNTEAFF. As DNA, the CDR3 is TGTGCCAGCAGTCCCCTGCGCCCGAACACTGAAGCTTTCTTT.

The V call is TRBV2, the J call TRBJ2-5; 9 bases agree with TRBD2. The junction had 15 bases not matched to a gene; V was cut back by 0 bases and J by 4 bases. In germline, CDR1 is SNHLY, CDR2 FYNNEI. The CDR3 consists of 19 residues. The CDR3 DNA reads as TGTGCCAGCAGTGAAGCGCCAGGGGCGGGGGGGCCTCAGGGAGAGACCCAGTACTTC. Its translation is CASSEAPGAGGPQGETQYF.

CDR3 bases: TGTGCCAGCAGCAAGATTAAGAGCTCCTACAATGAGCAGTTCTTC. It is translated as CASSKIKSSYNEQFF. V is TRBV21-1 and J is TRBJ2-1; TRBD2, the table's D call, lacks a check against the DNA. TRBV21-1 is classified as a pseudogene. CDR3 size: 15 residues.

This chain connects TRBV6-5 to TRBJ1-2, with no clear D. Germline V gene lookup returns CDR1 MNHEY and CDR2 SVGAGI. Between the trimmed V and J ends, which lost 5 bases and 8 bases, there was a span of 12 bases. The length of the CDR3 is 12 residues. The CDR3: CASSPPSGGYTF. DNA of the CDR3: TGTGCCAGCAGTCCGCCCAGCGGAGGCTACACCTTC.

The V and J genes are TRBV19 and TRBJ1-1; D possibly corresponds to TRBD1 (5 bases). CDR1 LNHDA and CDR2 SQIVND come from the germline V gene (reference sequence). With 5 bases removed from V and 4 bases from J, the gap between germline ends came to 11 bases. This CDR3 is built from 13 residues. The CDR3 sequence is CASSFSGITEAFF. The CDR3 region has the DNA TGTGCCAGTAGTTTCTCAGGGATCACTGAAGCTTTCTTT.

The rearrangement uses TRBV27 and TRBJ2-1, with a possible D match to TRBD2 (5 bases). This CDR3 is built from 14 residues. Germline CDR1 MNHEY, CDR2 SMNVEV (reference sequence). The germline V and J ends were trimmed by 6 bases and 6 bases, with 15 bases remaining between them. CDR3 nucleotides: TGTGCCAGCAGCCGGAAGCCTGGGAGCAATGAGCAGTTCTTC. Protein sequence: CASSRKPGSNEQFF.

This clone showed up just a few times. The chain joins TRBV14 to TRBJ1-2, with D unclear. CDR1 and CDR2 from the germline V gene are SGHDN and FVKESK. V dropped 0 bases and J dropped 4 bases, with 6 bases sitting between them. The CDR3 spans 13 residues. Here the CDR3 reads CASSQDQVYGYTF. The CDR3 region has the DNA TGTGCCAGCAGCCAAGATCAGGTCTATGGCTACACCTTC.

The chain links TRBV7-2 to TRBJ2-3; D is unresolved. Germline V gene lookup returns CDR1 SGHTA and CDR2 FQGNSA. Trimming took off 0 bases at V and 1 base at J, with 5 bases between the two ends. This CDR3 spans 14 amino acids. This chain's CDR3 is CASSLATGTDTQYF. In DNA, the CDR3 is TGTGCCAGCAGCTTAGCTACGGGCACAGATACGCAGTATTTT.

The rearrangement links TRBV28 to TRBJ1-3; D is unclear. Germline CDR1 and CDR2: MDHEN and SYDVKM. Trimming took off 2 bases at V and 0 bases at J, with 14 bases between the two ends. This CDR3 has 17 residues. CDR3 sequence: CASSLDTGFNSGNTIYF. Written as DNA, the CDR3 is TGTGCCAGCAGTTTAGATACCGGATTTAACTCTGGAAACACCATATATTTT. Full variable domain (remainder filled in from reference TRBV28 and TRBJ1-3): DVKVTQSSRYLVKRTGEKVFLECVQDMDHENMFWYRQDPGLGLRLIYFSYDVKMKEKGDIPEGYSVSREKKERFSLILESASTNQTSMYLCASSLDTGFNSGNTIYFGEGSWLTVV.